This TCR beta chain was identified during a study of blood T cell repertoires in COVID-19. Study as a whole: T cells, B-cell-depleted T cells, or PBMCs supplied cDNA or gDNA.

Recovered participants had two consecutive negative NP/OP PCR tests, healthcare professional clearance, or symptom resolution. Deletions cut 3 bases from V and 4 bases from J, with 11 bases between. Germline assignment: CDR1 SGHRS and CDR2 YFSETQ. This CDR3 is built from 15 residues. Measured with immunoSEQ multiplex PCR; TCRdb has only the in-frame clones, and not every one. The profile shows about 200,000 clones, roughly 90% of them singletons. The source of this sequence is a woman younger than 30 who had recovered from COVID-19. Sequences were obtained from PBMCs or T cells enriched from blood (not recorded which). This chain connects TRBV5-1 to TRBJ1-6; tentatively, D is TRBD1 (5 bases). This chain's CDR3 is CASSSTDRYNSPLHF. The CDR3 nucleotides are TGCGCCAGCAGCTCTACCGACAGATATAATTCACCCCTCCACTTT.